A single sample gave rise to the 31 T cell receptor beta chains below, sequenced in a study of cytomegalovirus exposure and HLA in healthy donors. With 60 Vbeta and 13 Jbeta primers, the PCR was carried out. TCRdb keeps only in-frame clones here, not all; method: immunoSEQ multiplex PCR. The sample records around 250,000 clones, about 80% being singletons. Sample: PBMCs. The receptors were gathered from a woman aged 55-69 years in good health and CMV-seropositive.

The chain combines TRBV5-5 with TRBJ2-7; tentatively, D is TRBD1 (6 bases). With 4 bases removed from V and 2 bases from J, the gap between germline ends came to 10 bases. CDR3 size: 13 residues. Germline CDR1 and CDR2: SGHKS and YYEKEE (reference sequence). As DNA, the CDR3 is TGTGCCAGCAGCGTGACAGGAGCCTACGAGCAGTACTTC. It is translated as CASSVTGAYEQYF.

The CDR3 reads CASSLRGERELYF. The CDR3 nucleotides are TGTGCCAGCAGCCTTCGGGGAGAGCGGGAGCTGTATTTT. This chain joins TRBV5-4 and TRBJ2-3, with TRBD2 matching over 8 bases. Trimming at V came to 4 bases and at J to 14 bases, leaving 12 bases not matched to a gene. The CDR3 length is 13 residues. The germline gives CDR1 SGHNT, CDR2 YYREEE (reference sequence).

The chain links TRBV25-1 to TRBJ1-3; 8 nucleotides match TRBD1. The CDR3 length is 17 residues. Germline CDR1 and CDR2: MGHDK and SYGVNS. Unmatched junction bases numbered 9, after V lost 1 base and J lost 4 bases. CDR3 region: CASSESRQGLRGNTIYF. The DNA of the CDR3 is TGTGCCAGCAGTGAATCCCGACAGGGGTTGAGAGGAAACACCATATATTTT.

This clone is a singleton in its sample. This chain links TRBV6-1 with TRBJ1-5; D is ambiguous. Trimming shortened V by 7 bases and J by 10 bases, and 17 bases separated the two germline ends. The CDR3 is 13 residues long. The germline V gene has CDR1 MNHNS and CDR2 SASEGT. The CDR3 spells CASTHANQRPQHF. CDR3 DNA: TGTGCCAGCACCCACGCCAATCAGCGCCCCCAGCATTTT.

The CDR3 coding sequence is TGTGCCAGCAGCGTTTCTGGGGACACAGGGAGAGAGACCCAGTACTTC. It yields the protein CASSVSGDTGRETQYF. The V gene is TRBV9, the J gene TRBJ2-5; tentatively, D is TRBD1 (6 bases). The CDR3 is made up of 16 amino acids. The V end was cut by 2 bases, the J end by 4 bases, with 18 bases between. Germline V gives CDR1 SGDLS, CDR2 YYNGEE.

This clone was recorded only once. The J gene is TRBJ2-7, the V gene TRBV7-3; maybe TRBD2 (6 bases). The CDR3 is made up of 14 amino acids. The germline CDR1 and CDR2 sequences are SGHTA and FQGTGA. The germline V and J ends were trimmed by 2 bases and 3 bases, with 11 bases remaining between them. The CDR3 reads CASSLGGSYYEQYF. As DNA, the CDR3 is TGTGCCAGCAGCTTAGGAGGGAGCTACTACGAGCAGTACTTC.

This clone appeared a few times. The CDR3 DNA reads TGTGCCAGCAGCCAAGATTGGGCGGGAGCTTTCTTT. Amino acid sequence: CASSQDWAGAFF. V gene TRBV14 combines with J gene TRBJ1-1; D call uncertain. Germline V gene sequence: CDR1 SGHDN, CDR2 FVKESK. The CDR3 is 12 amino acids. Trimming stripped 0 bases from V and 10 bases from J, with 9 bases between. The full variable domain, in which reference TRBV14 and TRBJ1-1 provide the parts outside the CDR3, is EAGVTQFPSHSVIEKGQTVTLRCDPISGHDNLYWYRRVMGKEIKFLLHFVKESKQDESGMPNNRFLAERTGGTYSTLKVQPAELEDSGVYFCASSQDWAGAFFGQGTRLTVV.

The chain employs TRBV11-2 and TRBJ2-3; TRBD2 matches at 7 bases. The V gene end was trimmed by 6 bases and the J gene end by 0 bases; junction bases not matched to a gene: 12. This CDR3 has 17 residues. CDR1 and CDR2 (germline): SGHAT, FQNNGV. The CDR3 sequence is CASSPAGSPRSTDTQYF. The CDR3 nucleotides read TGTGCCAGCAGTCCAGCGGGATCCCCCCGCAGCACAGATACGCAGTATTTT.

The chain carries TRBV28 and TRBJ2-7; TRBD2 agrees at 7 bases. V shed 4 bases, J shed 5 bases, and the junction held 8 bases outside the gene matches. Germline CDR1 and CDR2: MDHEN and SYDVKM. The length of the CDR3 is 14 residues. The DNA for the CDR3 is TGTGCCAGCAGTTGGACCGCACGGGGGGACGAGCAGTACTTC. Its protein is CASSWTARGDEQYF.

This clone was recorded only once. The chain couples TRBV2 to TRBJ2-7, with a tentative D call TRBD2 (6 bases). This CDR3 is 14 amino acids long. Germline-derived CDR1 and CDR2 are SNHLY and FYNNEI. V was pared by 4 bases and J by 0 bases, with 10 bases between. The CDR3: CASSVGGYSYEQYF. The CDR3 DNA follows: TGTGCCAGCAGTGTTGGGGGGTACTCCTACGAGCAGTACTTC. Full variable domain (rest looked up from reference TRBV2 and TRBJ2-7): EPEVTQTPSHQVTQMGQEVILRCVPISNHLYFYWYRQILGQKVEFLVSFYNNEISEKSEIFDDQFSVERPDGSNFTLKIRSTKLEDSAMYFCASSVGGYSYEQYFGPGTRLTVT.

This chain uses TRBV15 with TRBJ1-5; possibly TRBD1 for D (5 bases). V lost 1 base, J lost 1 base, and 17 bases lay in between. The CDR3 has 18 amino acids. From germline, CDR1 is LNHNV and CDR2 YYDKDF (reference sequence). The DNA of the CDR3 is TGTGCCACCAGCAGAGTTTTAGAAGGGGTAGGGAGCAATCAGCCCCAGCATTTT. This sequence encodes CATSRVLEGVGSNQPQHF.

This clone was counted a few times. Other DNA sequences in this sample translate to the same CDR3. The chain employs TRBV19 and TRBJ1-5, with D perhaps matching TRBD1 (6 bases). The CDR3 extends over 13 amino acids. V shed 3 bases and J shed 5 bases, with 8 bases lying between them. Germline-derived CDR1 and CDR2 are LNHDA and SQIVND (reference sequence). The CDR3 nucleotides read TGTGCCAGTAGTATCAGGGGCGATCAGCCCCAGCATTTT. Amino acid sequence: CASSIRGDQPQHF.

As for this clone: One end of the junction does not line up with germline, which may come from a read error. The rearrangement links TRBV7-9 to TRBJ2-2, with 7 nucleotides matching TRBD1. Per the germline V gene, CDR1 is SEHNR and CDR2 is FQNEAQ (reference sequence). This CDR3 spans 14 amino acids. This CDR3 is CSSKDRENTGELFF. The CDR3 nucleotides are TGTTCCAGCAAAGACAGGGAGAACACCGGGGAGCTGTTTTTT.

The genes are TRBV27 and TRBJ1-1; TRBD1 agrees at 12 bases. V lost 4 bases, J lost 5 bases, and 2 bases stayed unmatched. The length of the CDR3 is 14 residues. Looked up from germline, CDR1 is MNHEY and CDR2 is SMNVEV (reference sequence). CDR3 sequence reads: CASSWDRGLTEAFF. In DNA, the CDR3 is TGTGCCAGCAGTTGGGACAGGGGGCTTACTGAAGCTTTCTTT.

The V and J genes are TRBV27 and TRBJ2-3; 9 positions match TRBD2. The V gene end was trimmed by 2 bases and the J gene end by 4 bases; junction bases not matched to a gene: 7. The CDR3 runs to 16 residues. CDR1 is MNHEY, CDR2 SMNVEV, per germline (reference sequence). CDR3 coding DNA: TGTGCCAGCAGTTTAATTGCGGGAGGGCTGGCAGATACGCAGTATTTT. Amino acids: CASSLIAGGLADTQYF.

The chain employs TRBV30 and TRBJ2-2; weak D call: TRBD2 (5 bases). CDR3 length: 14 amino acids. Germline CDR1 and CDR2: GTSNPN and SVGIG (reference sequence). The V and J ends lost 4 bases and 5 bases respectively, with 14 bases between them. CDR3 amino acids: CAWMGAVLTGELFF. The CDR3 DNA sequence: TGTGCCTGGATGGGAGCGGTCCTAACCGGGGAGCTGTTTTTT.

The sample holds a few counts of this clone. In DNA, the CDR3 is TGTGCCAGCAGCGTGTCCGGGACAGGGGAGACTGAAGCTTTCTTT. Its translation: CASSVSGTGETEAFF. The chain carries TRBV21-1 and TRBJ1-1; the table's D call TRBD1 went unverified against the DNA. TRBV21-1 is a pseudogene. The CDR3 contains 15 residues.

CDR3: CASGLGQFNQPQHF. In DNA, the CDR3 is TGTGCTAGTGGTTTGGGTCAGTTCAATCAGCCCCAGCATTTT. The V call is TRBV12-5, the J call TRBJ1-5; no firm D call. The CDR3 loop spans 14 amino acids. Germline-derived CDR1 and CDR2 are LGHNT and FRNRAP. Trimming took off 1 base at V and 3 bases at J, with 7 bases between the two ends.

CDR3 DNA sequence: TGTGCCAGCAGTGCCTTTTTCAGGGGGATTGGTACTGAAGCTTTCTTT. It codes for CASSAFFRGIGTEAFF. The rearrangement joins TRBV6-1 to TRBJ1-1, with 7 nucleotides matching TRBD1. Unmatched junction bases numbered 13, after V lost 4 bases and J lost 5 bases. Germline V gene lookup returns CDR1 MNHNS and CDR2 SASEGT. The CDR3 is 16 residues long.

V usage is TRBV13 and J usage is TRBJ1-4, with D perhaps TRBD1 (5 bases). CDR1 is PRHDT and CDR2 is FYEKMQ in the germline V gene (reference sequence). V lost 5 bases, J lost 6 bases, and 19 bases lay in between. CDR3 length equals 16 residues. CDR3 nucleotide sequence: TGTGCCAGCAGCCCTAGAAGCGGGGGAGGGGATGAAAAACTGTTTTTT. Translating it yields CASSPRSGGGDEKLFF.

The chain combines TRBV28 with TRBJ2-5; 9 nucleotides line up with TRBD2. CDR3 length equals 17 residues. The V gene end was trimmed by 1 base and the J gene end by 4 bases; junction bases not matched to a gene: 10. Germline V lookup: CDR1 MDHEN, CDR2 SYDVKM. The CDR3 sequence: CASSLYASGKLSETQYF. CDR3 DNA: TGTGCCAGCAGTTTATACGCTAGCGGGAAGCTCTCAGAGACCCAGTACTTC.

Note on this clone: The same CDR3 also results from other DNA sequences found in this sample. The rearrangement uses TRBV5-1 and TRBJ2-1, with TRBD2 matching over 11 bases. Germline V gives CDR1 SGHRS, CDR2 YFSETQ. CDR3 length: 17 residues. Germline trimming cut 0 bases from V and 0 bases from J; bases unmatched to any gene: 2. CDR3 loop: CASSLGGTSGSYNEQFF. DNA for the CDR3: TGCGCCAGCAGCTTGGGCGGGACTAGCGGCTCCTACAATGAGCAGTTCTTC.

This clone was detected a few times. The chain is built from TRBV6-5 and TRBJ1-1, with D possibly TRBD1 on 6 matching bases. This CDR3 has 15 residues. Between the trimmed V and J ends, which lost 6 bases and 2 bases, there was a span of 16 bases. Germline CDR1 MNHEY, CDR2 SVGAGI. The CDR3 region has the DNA TGTGCCAGCAGCCCCTACGGGACACCAAACACTGAAGCTTTCTTT. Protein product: CASSPYGTPNTEAFF.

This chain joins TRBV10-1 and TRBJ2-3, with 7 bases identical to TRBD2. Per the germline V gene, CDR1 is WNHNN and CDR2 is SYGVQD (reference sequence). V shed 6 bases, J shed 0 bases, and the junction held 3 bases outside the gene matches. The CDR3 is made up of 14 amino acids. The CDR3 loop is CASREGGSTDTQYF. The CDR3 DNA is TGCGCCAGCAGGGAGGGAGGGAGCACAGATACGCAGTATTTT.

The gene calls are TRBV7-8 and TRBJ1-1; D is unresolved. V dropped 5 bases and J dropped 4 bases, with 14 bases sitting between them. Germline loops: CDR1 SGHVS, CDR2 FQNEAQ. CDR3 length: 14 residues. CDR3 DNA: TGTGCCAGCAGCCCACAGTTTCTGAGCACTGAAGCTTTCTTT. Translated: CASSPQFLSTEAFF.

Here the CDR3 reads CASSVYTGNEQFF. The CDR3 region has the DNA TGTGCCAGCAGCGTCTATACGGGGAATGAGCAGTTCTTC. The V call is TRBV16, the J call TRBJ2-1, with a weak D call TRBD2 (5 bases). Germline assignment: CDR1 KGHSY and CDR2 FQNENV. This CDR3 region has 13 residues. Trimming shortened V by 5 bases and J by 7 bases, and 12 bases separated the two germline ends.

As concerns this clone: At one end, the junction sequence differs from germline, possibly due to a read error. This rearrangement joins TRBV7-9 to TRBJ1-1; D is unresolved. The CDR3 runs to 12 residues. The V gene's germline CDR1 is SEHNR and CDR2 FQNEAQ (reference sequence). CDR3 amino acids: CSSIGGGTEAFF. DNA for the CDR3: TGTTCCAGCATAGGAGGAGGGACTGAAGCTTTCTTT.

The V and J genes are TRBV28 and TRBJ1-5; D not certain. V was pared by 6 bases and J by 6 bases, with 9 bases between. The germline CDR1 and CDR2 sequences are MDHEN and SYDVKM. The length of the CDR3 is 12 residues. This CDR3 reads CASSALFQPQHF. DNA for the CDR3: TGTGCCAGCAGCGCGCTTTTTCAGCCCCAGCATTTT.

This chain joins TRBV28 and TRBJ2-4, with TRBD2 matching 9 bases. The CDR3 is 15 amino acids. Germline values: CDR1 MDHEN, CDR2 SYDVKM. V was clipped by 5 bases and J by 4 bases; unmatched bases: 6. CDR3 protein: CASSHSGSAKNIQYF. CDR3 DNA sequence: TGTGCCAGCAGTCATAGCGGGAGCGCGAAAAACATTCAGTACTTC.

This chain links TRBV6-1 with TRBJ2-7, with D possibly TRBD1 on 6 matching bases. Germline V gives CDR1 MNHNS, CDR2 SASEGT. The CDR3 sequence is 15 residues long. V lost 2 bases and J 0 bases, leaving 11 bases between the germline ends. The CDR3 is CASSESWTVSYEQYF. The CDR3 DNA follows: TGTGCCAGCAGTGAATCCTGGACAGTCTCCTACGAGCAGTACTTC.

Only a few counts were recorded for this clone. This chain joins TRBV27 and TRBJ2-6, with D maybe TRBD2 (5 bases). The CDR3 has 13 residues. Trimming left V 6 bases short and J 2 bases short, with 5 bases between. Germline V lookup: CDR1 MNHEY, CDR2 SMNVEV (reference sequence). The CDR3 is CASRRAGANVLTF. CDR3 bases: TGTGCCAGCAGGAGGGCTGGGGCCAACGTCCTGACTTTC.